This T cell receptor (beta chain) originates from a study of CD8 T cells in Susac syndrome. The V end lost 3 bases, the J end lost 4 bases, and 22 bases lay between the germline ends. The germline V gene encodes CDR1 SGDLS and CDR2 YYNGEE. The CDR3 consists of 17 residues. Random hexamers were used to reverse transcribe roughly 0.5 to 1 ug of RNA. TCRdb used MiXCR to reprocess the immunoSEQ multiplex PCR reads, holding one entry per CDR3 protein. The sample lists some 96,000 distinct CDR3 sequences, 95% seen once, with more than 0.3% in the top ten. Sequenced input: CD8+ T cells from PBMCs. V usage is TRBV9 and J usage is TRBJ1-2; D might be TRBD1 (5 bases). The TCR was taken from a human donor with Susac syndrome. The CDR3 nucleotides are TGTGCCAGCAGCGGATCCGGGGCAGGAGGTCGGCTCTATGGCTACACCTTC. It encodes CASSGSGAGGRLYGYTF.